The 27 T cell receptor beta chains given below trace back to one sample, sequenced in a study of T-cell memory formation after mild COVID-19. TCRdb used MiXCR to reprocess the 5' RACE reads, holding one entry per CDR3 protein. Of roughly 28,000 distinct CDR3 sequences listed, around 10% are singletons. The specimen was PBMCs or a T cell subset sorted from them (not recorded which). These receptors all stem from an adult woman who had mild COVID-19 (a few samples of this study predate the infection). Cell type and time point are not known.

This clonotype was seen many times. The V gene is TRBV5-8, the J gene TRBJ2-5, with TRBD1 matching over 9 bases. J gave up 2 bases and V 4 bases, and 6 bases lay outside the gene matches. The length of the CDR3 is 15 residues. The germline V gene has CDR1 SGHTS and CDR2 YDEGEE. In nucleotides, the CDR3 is TGTGCCAGCAGCCTAGGGACAGGGCTACAAGAGACCCAGTACTTC. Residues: CASSLGTGLQETQYF.

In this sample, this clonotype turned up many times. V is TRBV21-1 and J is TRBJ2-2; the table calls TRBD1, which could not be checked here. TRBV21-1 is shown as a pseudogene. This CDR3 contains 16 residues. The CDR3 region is CASSSSGGGPPGELFF. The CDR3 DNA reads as TGTGCCAGCAGCTCGTCCGGAGGGGGGCCCCCCGGGGAGCTGTTTTTT.

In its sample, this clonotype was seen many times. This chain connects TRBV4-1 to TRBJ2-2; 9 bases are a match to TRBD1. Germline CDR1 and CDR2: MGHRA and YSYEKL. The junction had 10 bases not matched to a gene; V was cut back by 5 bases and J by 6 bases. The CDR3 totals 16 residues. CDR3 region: CASSSEGQGPSGELFF. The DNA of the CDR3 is TGCGCCAGCAGCTCTGAGGGACAGGGTCCCTCCGGGGAGCTGTTTTTT.

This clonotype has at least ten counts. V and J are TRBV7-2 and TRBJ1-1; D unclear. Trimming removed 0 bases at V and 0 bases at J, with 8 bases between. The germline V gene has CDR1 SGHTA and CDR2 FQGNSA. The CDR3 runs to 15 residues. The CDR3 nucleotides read TGTGCCAGCAGCTTAGCTGCGTCAGTGAACACTGAAGCTTTCTTT. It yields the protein CASSLAASVNTEAFF.

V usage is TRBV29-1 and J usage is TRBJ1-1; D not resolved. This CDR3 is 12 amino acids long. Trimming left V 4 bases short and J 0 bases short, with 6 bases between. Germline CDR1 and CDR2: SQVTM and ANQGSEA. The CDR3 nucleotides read TGCAGCGTTGGGAACATGAACACTGAAGCTTTCTTT. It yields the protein CSVGNMNTEAFF.

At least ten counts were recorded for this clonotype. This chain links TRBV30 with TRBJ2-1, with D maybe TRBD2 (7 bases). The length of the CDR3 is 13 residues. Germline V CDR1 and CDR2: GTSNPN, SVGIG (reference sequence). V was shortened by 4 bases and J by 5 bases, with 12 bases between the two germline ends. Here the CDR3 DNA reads TGTGCCTGGAACAGGGAGGGTAACAATGAGCAGTTCTTC. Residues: CAWNREGNNEQFF.

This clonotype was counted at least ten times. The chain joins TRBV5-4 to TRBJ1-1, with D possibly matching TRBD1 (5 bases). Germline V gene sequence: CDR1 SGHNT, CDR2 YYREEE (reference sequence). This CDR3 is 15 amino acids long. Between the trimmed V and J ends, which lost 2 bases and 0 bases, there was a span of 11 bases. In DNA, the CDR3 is TGTGCCAGCAGCTTCAACAGGCGATTGAACACTGAAGCTTTCTTT. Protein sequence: CASSFNRRLNTEAFF.

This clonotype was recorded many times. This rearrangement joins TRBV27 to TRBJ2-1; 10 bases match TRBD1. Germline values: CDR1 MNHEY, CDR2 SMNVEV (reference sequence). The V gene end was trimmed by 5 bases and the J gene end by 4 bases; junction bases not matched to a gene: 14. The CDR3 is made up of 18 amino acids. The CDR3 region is CASSQTGGSLIPYNEQFF. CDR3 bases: TGTGCCAGCAGTCAGACAGGGGGCTCTTTGATTCCTTACAATGAGCAGTTCTTC.

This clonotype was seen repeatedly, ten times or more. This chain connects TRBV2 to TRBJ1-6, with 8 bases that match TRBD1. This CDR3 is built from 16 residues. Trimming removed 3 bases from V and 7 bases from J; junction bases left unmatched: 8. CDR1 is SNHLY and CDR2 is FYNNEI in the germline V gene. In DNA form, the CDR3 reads TGTGCCAGCAGTGAGAGACAGGGGCTGCGAAATTCACCCCTCCACTTT. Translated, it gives CASSERQGLRNSPLHF.

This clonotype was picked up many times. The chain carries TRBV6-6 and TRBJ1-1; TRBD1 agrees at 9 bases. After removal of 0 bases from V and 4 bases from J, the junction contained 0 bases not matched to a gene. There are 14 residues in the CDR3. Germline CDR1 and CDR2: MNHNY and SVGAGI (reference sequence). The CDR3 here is CASSYSTGGTEAFF. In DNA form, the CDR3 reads TGTGCCAGCAGTTACTCGACAGGGGGCACTGAAGCTTTCTTT.

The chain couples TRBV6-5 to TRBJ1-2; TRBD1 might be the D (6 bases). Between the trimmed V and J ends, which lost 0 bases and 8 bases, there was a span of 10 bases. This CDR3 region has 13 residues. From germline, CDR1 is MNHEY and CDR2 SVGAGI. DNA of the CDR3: TGTGCCAGCAGTTACTCGACCAGGGGAGGCTACACCTTC. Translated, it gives CASSYSTRGGYTF.

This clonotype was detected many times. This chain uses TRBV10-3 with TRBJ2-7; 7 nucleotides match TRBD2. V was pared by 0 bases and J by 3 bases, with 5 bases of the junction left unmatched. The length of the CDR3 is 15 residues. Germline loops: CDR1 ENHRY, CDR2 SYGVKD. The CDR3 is CAISESVGGGYEQYF. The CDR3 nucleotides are TGTGCCATCAGTGAGTCCGTGGGGGGGGGCTACGAGCAGTACTTC.

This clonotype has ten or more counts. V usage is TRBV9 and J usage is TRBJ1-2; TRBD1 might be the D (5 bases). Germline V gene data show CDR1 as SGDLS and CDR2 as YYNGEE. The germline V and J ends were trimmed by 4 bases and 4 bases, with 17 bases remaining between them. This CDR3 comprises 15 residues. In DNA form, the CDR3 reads TGTGCCAGCAGCCCCGACAGCGCCTCCCTCTATGGCTACACCTTC. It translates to CASSPDSASLYGYTF.

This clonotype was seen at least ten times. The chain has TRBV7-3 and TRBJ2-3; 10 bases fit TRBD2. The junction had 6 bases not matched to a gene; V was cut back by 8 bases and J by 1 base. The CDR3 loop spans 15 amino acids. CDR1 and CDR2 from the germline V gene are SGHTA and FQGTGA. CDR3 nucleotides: TGTGCCAGCGGGAGAGCGGGGGGGGGCACAGATACGCAGTATTTT. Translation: CASGRAGGGTDTQYF.

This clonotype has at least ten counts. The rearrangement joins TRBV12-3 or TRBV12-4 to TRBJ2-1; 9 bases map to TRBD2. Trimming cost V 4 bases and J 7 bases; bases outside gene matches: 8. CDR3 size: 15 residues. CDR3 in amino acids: CASSSGGRAMNEQFF. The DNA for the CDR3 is TGTGCCAGCAGTTCGGGCGGGAGGGCCATGAATGAGCAGTTCTTC.

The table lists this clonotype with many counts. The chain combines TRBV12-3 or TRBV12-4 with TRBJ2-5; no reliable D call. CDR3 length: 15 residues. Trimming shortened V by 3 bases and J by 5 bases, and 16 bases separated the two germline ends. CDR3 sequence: CASSFWASLKETQYF. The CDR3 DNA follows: TGTGCCAGCAGTTTTTGGGCTTCCCTGAAGGAGACCCAGTACTTC.

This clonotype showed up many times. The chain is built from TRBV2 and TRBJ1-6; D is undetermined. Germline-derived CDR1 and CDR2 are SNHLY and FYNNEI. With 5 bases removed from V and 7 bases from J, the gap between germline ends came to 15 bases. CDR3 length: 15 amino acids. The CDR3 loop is CASSSDPGTNSPLHF. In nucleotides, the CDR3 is TGTGCCAGCAGTTCTGACCCAGGAACGAATTCACCCCTCCACTTT.

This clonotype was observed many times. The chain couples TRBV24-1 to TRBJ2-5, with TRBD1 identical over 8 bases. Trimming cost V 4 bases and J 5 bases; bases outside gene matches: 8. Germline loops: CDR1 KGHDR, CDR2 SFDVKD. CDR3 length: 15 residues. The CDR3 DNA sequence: TGTGCCACCAGTGAGCACAGGGGGAGAAGGGAGACCCAGTACTTC. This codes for CATSEHRGRRETQYF.

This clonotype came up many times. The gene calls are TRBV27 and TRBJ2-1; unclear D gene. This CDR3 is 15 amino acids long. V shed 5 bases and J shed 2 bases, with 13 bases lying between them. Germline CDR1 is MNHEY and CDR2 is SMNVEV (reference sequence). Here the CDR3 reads CASSPGGRPYNEQFF. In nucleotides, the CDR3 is TGTGCCAGCAGTCCCGGCGGTAGGCCCTACAATGAGCAGTTCTTC.

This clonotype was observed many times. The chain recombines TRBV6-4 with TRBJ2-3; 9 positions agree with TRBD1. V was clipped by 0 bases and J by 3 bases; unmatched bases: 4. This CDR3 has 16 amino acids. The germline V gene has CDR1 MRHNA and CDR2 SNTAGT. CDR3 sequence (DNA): TGTGCCAGCAGTGACTCCGAGACAGGGGGAACAGATACGCAGTATTTT. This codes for CASSDSETGGTDTQYF.

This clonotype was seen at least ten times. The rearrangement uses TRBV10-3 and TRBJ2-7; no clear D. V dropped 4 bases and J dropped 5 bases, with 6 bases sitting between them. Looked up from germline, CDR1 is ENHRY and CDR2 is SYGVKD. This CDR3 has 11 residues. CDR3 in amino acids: CAISVTNEQYF. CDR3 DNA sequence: TGTGCCATCAGTGTGACAAACGAGCAGTACTTC.

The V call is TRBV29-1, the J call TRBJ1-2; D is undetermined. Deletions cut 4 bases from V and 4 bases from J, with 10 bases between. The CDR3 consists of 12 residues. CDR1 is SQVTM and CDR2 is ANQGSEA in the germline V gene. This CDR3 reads CSVVWGSYGYTF. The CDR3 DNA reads TGCAGCGTTGTATGGGGATCCTATGGCTACACCTTC.

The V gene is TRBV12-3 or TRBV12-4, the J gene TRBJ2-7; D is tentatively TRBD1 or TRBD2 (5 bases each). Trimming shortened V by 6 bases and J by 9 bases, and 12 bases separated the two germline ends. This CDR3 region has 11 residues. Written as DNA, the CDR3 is TGTGCCAGCAGCATGGGGGTGGTGCAGTACTTC. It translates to CASSMGVVQYF.

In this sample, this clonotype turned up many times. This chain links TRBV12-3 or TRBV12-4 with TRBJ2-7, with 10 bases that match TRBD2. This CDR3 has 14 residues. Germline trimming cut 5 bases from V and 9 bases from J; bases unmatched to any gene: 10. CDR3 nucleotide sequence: TGTGCCAGCAGTGCGGTCGGACTAGCGGCCGGGCAGTACTTC. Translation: CASSAVGLAAGQYF.

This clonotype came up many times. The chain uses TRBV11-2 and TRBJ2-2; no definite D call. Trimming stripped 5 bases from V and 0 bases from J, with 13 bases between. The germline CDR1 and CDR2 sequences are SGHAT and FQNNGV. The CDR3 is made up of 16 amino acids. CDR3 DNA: TGTGCCAGCAGCAGCCGTGGACGTACGAACACCGGGGAGCTGTTTTTT. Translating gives CASSSRGRTNTGELFF.

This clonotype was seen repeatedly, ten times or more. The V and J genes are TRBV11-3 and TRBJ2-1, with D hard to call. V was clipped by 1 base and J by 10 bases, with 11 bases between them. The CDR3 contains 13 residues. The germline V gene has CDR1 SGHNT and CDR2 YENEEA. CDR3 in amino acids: CASSLAALGEQFF. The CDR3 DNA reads TGTGCCAGCAGCTTAGCGGCGCTCGGCGAGCAGTTCTTC.

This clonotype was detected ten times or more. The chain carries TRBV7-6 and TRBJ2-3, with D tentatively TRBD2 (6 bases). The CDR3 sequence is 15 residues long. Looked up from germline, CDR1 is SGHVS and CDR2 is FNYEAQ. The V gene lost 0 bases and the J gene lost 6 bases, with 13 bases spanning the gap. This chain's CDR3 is CASSLALTRMDTQYF. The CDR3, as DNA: TGTGCCAGCAGCTTAGCGCTGACTAGAATGGATACGCAGTATTTT.